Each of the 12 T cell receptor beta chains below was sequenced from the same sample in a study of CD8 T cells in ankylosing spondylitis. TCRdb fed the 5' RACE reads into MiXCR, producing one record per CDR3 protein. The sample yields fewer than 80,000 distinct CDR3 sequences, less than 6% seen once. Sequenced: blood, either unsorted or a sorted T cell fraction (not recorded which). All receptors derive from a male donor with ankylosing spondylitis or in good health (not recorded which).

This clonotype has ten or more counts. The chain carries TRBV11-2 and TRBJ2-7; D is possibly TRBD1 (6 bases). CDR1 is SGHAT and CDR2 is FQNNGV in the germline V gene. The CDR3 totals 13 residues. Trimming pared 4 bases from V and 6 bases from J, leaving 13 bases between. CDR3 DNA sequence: TGTGCCAGCAGCTCAAGTTCAGGGGCCGAGCAGTACTTC. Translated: CASSSSSGAEQYF. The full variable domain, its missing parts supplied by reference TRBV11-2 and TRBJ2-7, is EAGVAQSPRYKIIEKRQSVAFWCNPISGHATLYWYQQILGQGPKLLIQFQNNGVVDDSQLPKDRFSAERLKGVDSTLKIQPAKLEDSAVYLCASSSSSGAEQYFGPGTRLTVT.

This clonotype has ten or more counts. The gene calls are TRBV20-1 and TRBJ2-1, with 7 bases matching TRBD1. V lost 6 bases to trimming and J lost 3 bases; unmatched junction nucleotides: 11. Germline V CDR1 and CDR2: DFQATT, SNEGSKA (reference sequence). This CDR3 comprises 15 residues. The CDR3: CSAQAPGQHYNEQFF. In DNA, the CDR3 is TGCAGTGCCCAGGCCCCGGGACAGCACTACAATGAGCAGTTCTTC.

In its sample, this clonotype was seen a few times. The DNA of the CDR3 is TGTGCCATCAGTGAGTCGACGACAAATCAGCCCCAGCATTTT. This gives the protein CAISESTTNQPQHF. V is TRBV10-3 and J is TRBJ1-5; no clear D. The CDR3 runs to 14 residues. From germline, CDR1 is ENHRY and CDR2 SYGVKD. The V end lost 0 bases, the J end lost 4 bases, and 7 bases lay between the germline ends.

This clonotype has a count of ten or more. This CDR3 reads CASSLMNAFF. CDR3 in DNA: TGTGCCAGCAGTTTGATGAACGCTTTCTTT. The chain couples TRBV2 to TRBJ1-1; D uncertain. The CDR3 contains 10 residues. Germline lookup yields CDR1 SNHLY and CDR2 FYNNEI. Deletions cut 5 bases from V and 11 bases from J, with 9 bases between.

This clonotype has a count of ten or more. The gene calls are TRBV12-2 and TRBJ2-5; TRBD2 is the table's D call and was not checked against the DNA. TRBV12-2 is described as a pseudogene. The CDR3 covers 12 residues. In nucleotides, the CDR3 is TGTGCAAGTCGCTTAGCATCAAAGGACTCCAACTTC. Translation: CASRLASKDSNF.

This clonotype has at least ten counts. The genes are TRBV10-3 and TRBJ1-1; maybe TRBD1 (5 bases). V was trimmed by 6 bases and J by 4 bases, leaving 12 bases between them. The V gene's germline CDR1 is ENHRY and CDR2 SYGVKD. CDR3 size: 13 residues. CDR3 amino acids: CAIRDDRGTEAFF. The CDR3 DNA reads TGTGCCATCAGGGATGACAGAGGCACTGAAGCTTTCTTT.

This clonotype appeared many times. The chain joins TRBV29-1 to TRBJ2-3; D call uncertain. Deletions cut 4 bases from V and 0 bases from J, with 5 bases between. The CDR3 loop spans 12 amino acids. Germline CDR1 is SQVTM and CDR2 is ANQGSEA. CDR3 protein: CSVGTSTDTQYF. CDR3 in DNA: TGCAGCGTTGGAACTAGCACAGATACGCAGTATTTT.

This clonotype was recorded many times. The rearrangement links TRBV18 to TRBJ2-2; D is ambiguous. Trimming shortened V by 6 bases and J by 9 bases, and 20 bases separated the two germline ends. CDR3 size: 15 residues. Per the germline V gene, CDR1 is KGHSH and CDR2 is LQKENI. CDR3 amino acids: CASSQGPGVPRELFF. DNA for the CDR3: TGTGCCAGCTCTCAAGGGCCTGGGGTACCACGGGAGCTGTTTTTT.

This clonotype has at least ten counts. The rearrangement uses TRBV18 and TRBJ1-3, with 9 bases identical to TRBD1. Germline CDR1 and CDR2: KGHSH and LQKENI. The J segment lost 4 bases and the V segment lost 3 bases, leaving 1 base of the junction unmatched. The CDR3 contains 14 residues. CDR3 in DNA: TGTGCCAGCTCACCGGACAGGGGAGGAAACACCATATATTTT. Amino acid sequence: CASSPDRGGNTIYF.

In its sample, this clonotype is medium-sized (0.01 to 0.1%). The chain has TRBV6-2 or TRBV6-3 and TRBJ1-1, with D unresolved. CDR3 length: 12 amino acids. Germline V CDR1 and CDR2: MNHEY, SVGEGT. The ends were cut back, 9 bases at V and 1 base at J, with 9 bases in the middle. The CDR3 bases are TGTGCCAGTCGGACTGCGAACACTGAAGCTTTCTTT. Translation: CASRTANTEAFF.

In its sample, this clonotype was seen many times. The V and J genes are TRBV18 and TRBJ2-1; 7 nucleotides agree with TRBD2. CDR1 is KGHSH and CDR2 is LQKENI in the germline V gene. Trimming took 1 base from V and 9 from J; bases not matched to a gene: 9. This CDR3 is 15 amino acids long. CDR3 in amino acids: CASSPQRGAGTEQFF. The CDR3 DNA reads TGTGCCAGCTCACCACAGCGGGGCGCTGGGACTGAGCAGTTCTTC.

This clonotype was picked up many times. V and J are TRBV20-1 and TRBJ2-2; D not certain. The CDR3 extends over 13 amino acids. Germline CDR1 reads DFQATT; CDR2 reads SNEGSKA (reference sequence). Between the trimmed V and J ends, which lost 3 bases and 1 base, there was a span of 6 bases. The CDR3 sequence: CSASRQNTGELFF. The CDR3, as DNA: TGCAGTGCTAGCAGGCAGAACACCGGGGAGCTGTTTTTT.